The clone carrying this T cell receptor beta chain has only a few counts. Its antigen is not known. The CDR3 length is 17 residues. Germline CDR1 MNHNS, CDR2 SASEGT. The V gene end was trimmed by 2 bases and the J gene end by 5 bases; junction bases not matched to a gene: 8. The PCR ran on 60 Vbeta and 13 Jbeta primers. The data were produced by immunoSEQ multiplex PCR, yet TCRdb's version contains in-frame clones alone and is incomplete. The sample yields approximately 190,000 clones, just under 80% seen once. The sample comes from a study of cytomegalovirus exposure and HLA in healthy donors. Study conclusions and caveats: One later analysis reportedly identified an Asian-associated ancestry cluster that showed fewer N-insertions than the roughly 620-donor mean. Reportedly, TCR beta sequences accurately predicted HLA-A and HLA-B alleles in most subjects.

Sequencing input: PBMCs. This TCR derives from a woman in her 30s in good health and CMV-seropositive. The V call is TRBV6-1, the J call TRBJ2-1; 11 bases line up with TRBD2. The CDR3 region is CASSEWFMTSGNNEQFF. As DNA, the CDR3 is TGTGCCAGCAGTGAATGGTTCATGACTAGCGGGAACAATGAGCAGTTCTTC.